What follows are 30 T cell receptor beta chains derived from one specimen sequenced in a study of regulatory T cells in long-lasting Graves disease. The time point: newly diagnosed GD, antithyroid drugs for less than 3 months. RNA extracted from PBMCs served as the sequencing template. Arm-PCR with iRepertoire HTBI primers amplified the CDR3 regions for these TCR beta libraries. Each CDR3 protein gets one entry after TCRdb re-called the multiplex PCR reads with MiXCR. Among 240,000 or so distinct CDR3 sequences listed, around 20% were seen once. Sequenced here: peripheral blood mononuclear cells (PBMCs), sampled at new diagnosis, from a patient treated with antithyroid drugs. Source of these receptors: a female donor with Graves disease.

As regards this clonotype: A much larger clone sits a single nucleotide away, making a read error possible. This CDR3 is missing its conserved last phenylalanine or tryptophan, likely due to a read error. This rearrangement joins TRBV20-1 to TRBJ2-1; TRBD2 might be the D (6 bases). This CDR3 has 11 residues. CDR1 and CDR2 (germline): DFQATT, SNEGSKA (reference sequence). V lost 5 bases, J lost 11 bases, and 13 bases lay in between. CDR3 loop: CSASDYPKQFL. The DNA of the CDR3 is TGCAGTGCTTCGGACTATCCTAAGCAGTTCCTC.

This clonotype was recorded many times. The chain couples TRBV18 to TRBJ2-2, with D perhaps TRBD1 or TRBD2 (5 bases each). V was shortened by 0 bases and J by 4 bases, with 6 bases between the two germline ends. CDR3 length equals 14 residues. Germline V gene data show CDR1 as KGHSH and CDR2 as LQKENI. For the CDR3, the DNA is TGTGCCAGCTCACCACCGGGGGTCACCGGGGAGCTGTTTTTT. It codes for CASSPPGVTGELFF.

This clonotype has a handful of counts. The rearrangement links TRBV6-2 or TRBV6-3 to TRBJ1-2, with 11 bases identical to TRBD1. The CDR3 covers 15 residues. Unmatched junction bases numbered 12, after V lost 7 bases and J lost 8 bases. Germline CDR1 reads MNHEY; CDR2 reads SVGEGT. DNA for the CDR3: TGTGCCAGCACCCAGACCGGACAGGGGGCATGGGGCTACACCTTC. Amino acid sequence: CASTQTGQGAWGYTF.

The genes are TRBV19 and TRBJ1-1; D possibly corresponds to TRBD1 (5 bases). The germline V gene encodes CDR1 LNHDA and CDR2 SQIVND (reference sequence). V lost 7 bases and J lost 4, with 13 bases in between. This CDR3 spans 13 amino acids. This chain's CDR3 is CASIRGRFTEAFF. DNA of the CDR3: TGTGCCAGTATTAGGGGCCGGTTCACTGAAGCTTTCTTT.

Of note for this clonotype: This is likely an artifact of a read error, given a far larger clone one base away. The chain uses TRBV18 and TRBJ2-3; D is possibly TRBD2 (5 bases). The tail of the sequence fits TRBJ2-1 better, so the J call may be wrong. This CDR3 comprises 13 residues. Germline V gene data show CDR1 as KGHSH and CDR2 as LQKENI. This chain's CDR3 is CASSHDPAGEQFF. The CDR3 DNA is TGTGCCAGCTCACACGACCCGGCGGGTGAGCAGTTCTTC.

This clonotype occurred many times. The V gene is TRBV19, the J gene TRBJ2-5, with TRBD2 as a possible D gene (6 bases). CDR1 and CDR2 (germline): LNHDA, SQIVND (reference sequence). The length of the CDR3 is 15 residues. Trimming stripped 4 bases from V and 5 bases from J, with 17 bases between. The chain's CDR3 is CASSTGGANRETQYF. DNA for the CDR3: TGTGCCAGTAGTACCGGCGGGGCCAATAGGGAGACCCAGTACTTC. The full variable domain, with the rest looked up from reference TRBV19 and TRBJ2-5, is DGGITQSPKYLFRKEGQNVTLSCEQNLNHDAMYWYRQDPGQGLRLIYYSQIVNDFQKGDIAEGYSVSREKKESFPLTVTSAQKNPTAFYLCASSTGGANRETQYFGPGTRLLVL.

This clonotype has ten or more counts. The genes are TRBV19 and TRBJ1-5; 7 bases match TRBD1. CDR1 and CDR2 from the germline V gene are LNHDA and SQIVND (reference sequence). The V and J ends lost 4 bases and 6 bases, in that order; junction bases with no gene match: 0. This CDR3 spans 12 amino acids. For the CDR3, the DNA is TGTGCCAGTAGTAGACAGGGTCAGCCCCAGCATTTT. Protein sequence: CASSRQGQPQHF.

This clonotype was picked up many times. The chain is built from TRBV7-8 and TRBJ2-5, with TRBD1 matching over 10 bases. The CDR3 contains 15 residues. Per germline, CDR1 SGHVS and CDR2 FQNEAQ. The V segment lost 4 bases and the J segment 4 bases; nucleotides outside the gene matches: 6. CDR3 sequence reads: CASSWGQGISETQYF. The CDR3 coding sequence is TGTGCCAGCAGCTGGGGACAGGGGATTTCAGAGACCCAGTACTTC.

Many counts were recorded for this clonotype. The chain has TRBV18 and TRBJ1-1; D is unresolved. The CDR3 totals 13 residues. CDR1 and CDR2 (germline): KGHSH, LQKENI. V shed 2 bases and J shed 7 bases, with 11 bases lying between them. The CDR3 region has the DNA TGTGCCAGCTCACCAGGGCCACAGAATGAAGCTTTCTTT. Amino acid sequence: CASSPGPQNEAFF. Drawing the rest from reference TRBV18 and TRBJ1-1, the complete variable domain is NAGVMQNPRHLVRRRGQEARLRCSPMKGHSHVYWYRQLPEEGLKFMVYLQKENIIDESGMPKERFSAEFPKEGPSILRIQQVVRGDSAAYFCASSPGPQNEAFFGQGTRLTVV.

The chain recombines TRBV7-9 with TRBJ2-3; 9 nucleotides match TRBD1. There are 14 residues in the CDR3. Looked up from germline, CDR1 is SEHNR and CDR2 is FQNEAQ (reference sequence). The trim removed 1 base at V and 6 bases at J, leaving 2 bases unmatched. The CDR3: CASSLGDRVDTQYF. CDR3 coding DNA: TGTGCCAGCAGCTTAGGGGACAGGGTGGATACGCAGTATTTT.

This clonotype was seen repeatedly, ten times or more. This sequence joins TRBV5-5 and TRBJ2-4; no clear D gene. The germline CDR1 and CDR2 sequences are SGHKS and YYEKEE (reference sequence). There are 13 residues in the CDR3. V was pared by 1 base and J by 5 bases, with 7 bases between. CDR3: CASSLNAQNIQYF. The CDR3 nucleotides read TGTGCCAGCAGCTTGAATGCCCAAAACATTCAGTACTTC. Combining the CDR3 with reference TRBV5-5 and TRBJ2-4 gives the whole variable domain DAGVTQSPTHLIKTRGQQVTLRCSPISGHKSVSWYQQVLGQGPQFIFQYYEKEERGRGNFPDRFSARQFPNYSSELNVNALLLGDSALYLCASSLNAQNIQYFGAGTRLSVL.

At least ten counts were recorded for this clonotype. The genes are TRBV29-1 and TRBJ2-6, with 8 bases that match TRBD1. The CDR3 runs 17 residues. The V gene's germline CDR1 is SQVTM and CDR2 ANQGSEA. V was clipped by 4 bases and J by 0 bases; unmatched bases: 8. Here the CDR3 DNA reads TGCAGCGTTGTCCCAGGGGGCGTCGCCTCTGGGGCCAACGTCCTGACTTTC. It is translated as CSVVPGGVASGANVLTF.

With regard to this clonotype: Just one base apart from a much larger clone, this may be a read error. The CDR3 DNA follows: TGTGCCAGCAGCGTACAGGGTTACAGTGAGCAGTTCTTC. Encoded protein: CASSVQGYSEQFF. The V and J genes are TRBV9 and TRBJ2-1; D may be TRBD1 (5 bases). There are 13 residues in the CDR3. Germline V gene sequence: CDR1 SGDLS, CDR2 YYNGEE.

This chain uses TRBV7-3 with TRBJ2-5; TRBD1 agrees at 9 bases. This CDR3 has 15 amino acids. Germline CDR1 and CDR2: SGHTA and FQGTGA. V trimming: 1 base; J trimming: 4 bases; junction bases outside the gene matches: 4. CDR3 loop: CASSLIQGARETQYF. DNA for the CDR3: TGTGCCAGCAGCTTAATACAGGGGGCCAGAGAGACCCAGTACTTC.

This clonotype was picked up many times. The rearrangement joins TRBV6-1 to TRBJ1-1, with D maybe TRBD1 (5 bases). CDR3 length: 13 amino acids. From germline, CDR1 is MNHNS and CDR2 SASEGT. V was trimmed by 5 bases and J by 5 bases, leaving 12 bases between them. The CDR3 reads CASSTNRRTEAFF. Written as DNA, the CDR3 is TGTGCCAGCAGTACCAACAGGAGGACTGAAGCTTTCTTT.

In this sample, this clonotype turned up many times. The rearrangement uses TRBV10-3 and TRBJ2-3; maybe TRBD1 (6 bases). This CDR3 has 14 residues. Germline CDR1 and CDR2: ENHRY and SYGVKD. The V end was cut by 8 bases, the J end by 2 bases, with 14 bases between. This CDR3 is CAIEGERVTDTQYF. CDR3 sequence (DNA): TGTGCCATCGAGGGGGAACGGGTCACAGATACGCAGTATTTT.

This clonotype appeared many times. V and J are TRBV5-5 and TRBJ2-7, with TRBD2 identical over 15 bases. V was pared by 0 bases and J by 9 bases, with 10 bases of the junction left unmatched. The CDR3 consists of 17 residues. Per germline, CDR1 SGHKS and CDR2 YYEKEE (reference sequence). The CDR3 sequence is CASSLAGSGLAGGLQYF. CDR3 sequence (DNA): TGTGCCAGCAGCTTGGCCGGGAGTGGACTAGCGGGAGGGCTGCAGTACTTC. Full variable domain (missing parts from reference TRBV5-5 and TRBJ2-7): DAGVTQSPTHLIKTRGQQVTLRCSPISGHKSVSWYQQVLGQGPQFIFQYYEKEERGRGNFPDRFSARQFPNYSSELNVNALLLGDSALYLCASSLAGSGLAGGLQYFGPGTRLTVT.

Many counts were recorded for this clonotype. The genes are TRBV11-2 and TRBJ1-2; D is possibly TRBD1 (5 bases). Per germline, CDR1 SGHAT and CDR2 FQNNGV. V lost 7 bases and J 8 bases, leaving 23 bases between the germline ends. This CDR3 region has 15 residues. Written as DNA, the CDR3 is TGTGCCAGCACGCTAGCGAATGCAGGGCAAGTAGGCTACACCTTC. Translation: CASTLANAGQVGYTF.

This clonotype was counted between two and nine times. The junction departs from germline at one end; a sequencing error may be responsible. CDR3 in amino acids: CASSFKGIQETRYF. The DNA for the CDR3 is TGTGCCAGCAGTTTTAAAGGGATCCAAGAGACCCGGTACTTC. The V call is TRBV12-3 or TRBV12-4, the J call TRBJ2-5, with D uncertain. The CDR3 loop spans 14 amino acids.

This chain uses TRBV6-6 with TRBJ1-5; no clear D. With 0 bases removed from V and 4 bases from J, the gap between germline ends came to 19 bases. CDR1 is MNHNY and CDR2 is SVGAGI in the germline V gene (reference sequence). The length of the CDR3 is 18 residues. CDR3: CASSYSRRRRPNNQPQHF. The CDR3, as DNA: TGTGCCAGCAGTTACTCGAGGAGGAGGAGGCCAAATAATCAGCCCCAGCATTTT.

This clonotype has at least ten counts. DNA of the CDR3: TGTGCCAGCAGCTTAGTTGGGACAGGGGGCGATCAGCCCCAGCATTTT. As protein: CASSLVGTGGDQPQHF. This chain uses TRBV7-2 with TRBJ1-5; TRBD1 matches 12 bases. The CDR3 sequence is 16 residues long. V gave up 1 base and J gave up 5 bases; unmatched junction bases: 3. Looked up from germline, CDR1 is SGHTA and CDR2 is FQGNSA.

This clonotype has at least ten counts. No conserved phenylalanine or tryptophan is present at the end of the CDR3, so a read error is the likely explanation. V usage is TRBV20-1 and J usage is TRBJ2-1; 10 bases are shared with TRBD2. V shed 2 bases, J shed 8 bases, and the junction held 9 bases outside the gene matches. This CDR3 contains 15 residues. The germline V gene has CDR1 DFQATT and CDR2 SNEGSKA (reference sequence). CDR3 in amino acids: CSARLSSGRWDEQFL. DNA of the CDR3: TGCAGTGCTAGATTATCTAGCGGGAGATGGGATGAGCAGTTCCTC.

The table lists this clonotype with many counts. The genes are TRBV24-1 and TRBJ2-7, with 8 bases aligning to TRBD1. The J segment lost 6 bases and the V segment lost 2 bases, leaving 11 bases of the junction unmatched. This CDR3 is built from 16 residues. Germline CDR1 is KGHDR and CDR2 is SFDVKD. CDR3 in amino acids: CATSDSRTGNRGEQYF. DNA for the CDR3: TGTGCCACCAGTGATTCCCGGACAGGGAACAGGGGCGAGCAGTACTTC.

This clonotype was counted ten times or more. The chain links TRBV12-3 or TRBV12-4 to TRBJ1-1; TRBD1 matches 7 bases. After removal of 3 bases from V and 4 bases from J, the junction contained 5 bases not matched to a gene. The CDR3 runs to 14 residues. Here the CDR3 DNA reads TGTGCCAGCAGTTTTGGGACAGAGGTCACTGAAGCTTTCTTT. It yields the protein CASSFGTEVTEAFF.

In this sample, this clonotype turned up many times. The chain combines TRBV7-9 with TRBJ2-7; D remains ambiguous. The CDR3 covers 15 residues. Germline V gene data show CDR1 as SEHNR and CDR2 as FQNEAQ (reference sequence). Trimming removed 1 base at V and 1 base at J, with 11 bases between. CDR3 bases: TGTGCCAGCAGCTTAGTAGGACGCCGATCCTACGAGCAGTACTTC. This encodes CASSLVGRRSYEQYF.

This clonotype was recorded at least ten times. This rearrangement joins TRBV24-1 to TRBJ2-1, with D possibly being TRBD2 (6 bases). Germline V gene data show CDR1 as KGHDR and CDR2 as SFDVKD. The CDR3 runs to 16 residues. The V end lost 5 bases, the J end lost 0 bases, and 13 bases lay between the germline ends. The CDR3 DNA sequence: TGTGCCACCAGTGGGGGGGTTGGGAGCTCCTACAATGAGCAGTTCTTC. Translated: CATSGGVGSSYNEQFF.

This clonotype was seen a few times. A much larger clone differs by one base, so this may be a read error. The chain couples TRBV28 to TRBJ2-3, with 9 bases that match TRBD2. The CDR3 is made up of 16 amino acids. Germline values: CDR1 MDHEN, CDR2 SYDVKM. The CDR3 coding sequence is TGTGCCAGCAGTATCGCCTTAGCGGGGGCCGCAGATACGCAGTGTTTT. Translated, it gives CASSIALAGAADTQCF.

This chain connects TRBV7-2 to TRBJ1-2, with D perhaps matching TRBD1 (6 bases). CDR1 is SGHTA and CDR2 is FQGNSA in the germline V gene. This CDR3 has 12 amino acids. With 8 bases removed from V and 8 bases from J, the gap between germline ends came to 15 bases. The CDR3 DNA reads TGTGCCAGCGGACCCAGGGGCGTGGGCTACACCTTC. Residues: CASGPRGVGYTF.

About this clonotype itself: This clone may be a read error of a much larger clone one base away. V gene TRBV7-2 combines with J gene TRBJ1-2, with TRBD1 identical over 12 bases. Germline V gene data show CDR1 as SGHTA and CDR2 as FQGNSA. This CDR3 comprises 16 residues. In DNA, the CDR3 is TGTGCCAGCAGCCCGAGGGACAGGGGGCGGAGCTATGGCTACGCCTTC. It is translated as CASSPRDRGRSYGYAF.

This clonotype was detected many times. The chain combines TRBV7-2 with TRBJ2-2, with 7 bases aligning to TRBD1. The V gene end was trimmed by 2 bases and the J gene end by 0 bases; junction bases not matched to a gene: 3. Germline CDR1 SGHTA, CDR2 FQGNSA. The CDR3 is 16 amino acids. The CDR3 here is CASSLLGGPNTGELFF. CDR3 nucleotide sequence: TGTGCCAGCAGCTTATTAGGGGGCCCGAACACCGGGGAGCTGTTTTTT.